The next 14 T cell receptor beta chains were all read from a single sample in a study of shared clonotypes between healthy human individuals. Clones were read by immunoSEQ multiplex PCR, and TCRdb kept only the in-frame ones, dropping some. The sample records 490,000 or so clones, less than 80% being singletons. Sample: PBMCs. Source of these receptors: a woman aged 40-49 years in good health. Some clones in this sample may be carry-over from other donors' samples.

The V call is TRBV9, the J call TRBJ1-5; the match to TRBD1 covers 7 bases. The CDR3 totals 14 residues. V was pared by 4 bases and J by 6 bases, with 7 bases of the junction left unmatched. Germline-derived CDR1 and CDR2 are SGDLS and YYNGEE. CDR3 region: CASSLDRDGQPQHF. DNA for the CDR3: TGTGCCAGCAGCCTAGACAGGGACGGTCAGCCCCAGCATTTT.

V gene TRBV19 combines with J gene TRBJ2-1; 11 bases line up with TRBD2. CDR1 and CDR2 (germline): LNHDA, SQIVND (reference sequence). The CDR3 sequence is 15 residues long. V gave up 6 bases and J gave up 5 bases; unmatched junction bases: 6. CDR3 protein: CASSKTSGVNNEQFF. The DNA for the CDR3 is TGTGCCAGTAGCAAGACTAGCGGGGTAAACAATGAGCAGTTCTTC.

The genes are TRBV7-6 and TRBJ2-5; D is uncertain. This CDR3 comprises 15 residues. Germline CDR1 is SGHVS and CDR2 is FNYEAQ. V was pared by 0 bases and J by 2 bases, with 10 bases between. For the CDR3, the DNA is TGTGCCAGCAGCTTAGCCCCAAGCAGACAAGAGACCCAGTACTTC. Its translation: CASSLAPSRQETQYF. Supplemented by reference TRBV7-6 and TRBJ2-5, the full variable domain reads GAGVSQSPRYKVTKRGQDVALRCDPISGHVSLYWYRQALGQGPEFLTYFNYEAQQDKSGLPNDRFSAERPEGSISTLTIQRTEQRDSAMYRCASSLAPSRQETQYFGPGTRLLVL.

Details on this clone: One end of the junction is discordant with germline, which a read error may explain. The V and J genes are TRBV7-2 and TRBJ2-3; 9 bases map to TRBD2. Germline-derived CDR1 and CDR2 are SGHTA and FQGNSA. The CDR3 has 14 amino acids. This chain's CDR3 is CASSVGLAADAQYF. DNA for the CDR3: TGTGCCAGCAGCGTGGGACTAGCTGCAGATGCGCAGTATTTT.

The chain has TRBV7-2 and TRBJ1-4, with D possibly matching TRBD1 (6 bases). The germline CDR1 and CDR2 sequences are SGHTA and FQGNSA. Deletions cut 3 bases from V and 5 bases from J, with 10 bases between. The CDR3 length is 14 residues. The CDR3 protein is CASSFGQGNEKLFF. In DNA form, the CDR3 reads TGTGCCAGCAGCTTTGGGCAGGGGAATGAAAAACTGTTTTTT. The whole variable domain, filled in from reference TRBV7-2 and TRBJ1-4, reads GAGVSQSPSNKVTEKGKDVELRCDPISGHTALYWYRQSLGQGLEFLIYFQGNSAPDKSGLPSDRFSAERTGGSVSTLTIQRTQQEDSAVYLCASSFGQGNEKLFFGSGTQLSVL.

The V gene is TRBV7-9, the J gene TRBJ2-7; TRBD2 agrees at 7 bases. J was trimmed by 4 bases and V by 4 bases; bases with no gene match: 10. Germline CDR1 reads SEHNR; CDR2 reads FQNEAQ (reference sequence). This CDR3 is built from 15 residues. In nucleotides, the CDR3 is TGTGCCAGCAGCTCATGGGGGGGAGGACCGTACGAGCAGTACTTC. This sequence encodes CASSSWGGGPYEQYF.

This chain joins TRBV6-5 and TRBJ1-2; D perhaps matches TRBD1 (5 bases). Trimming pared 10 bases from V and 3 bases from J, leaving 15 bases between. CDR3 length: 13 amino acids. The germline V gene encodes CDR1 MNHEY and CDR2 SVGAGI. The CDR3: CATTLGEHYGYTF. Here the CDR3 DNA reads TGTGCCACCACTTTAGGGGAACACTATGGCTACACCTTC.

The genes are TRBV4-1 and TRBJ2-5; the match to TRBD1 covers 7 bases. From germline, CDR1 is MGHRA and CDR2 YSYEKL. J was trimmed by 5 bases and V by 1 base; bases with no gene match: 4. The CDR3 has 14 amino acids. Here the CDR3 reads CASSQVGGGETQYF. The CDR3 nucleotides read TGCGCCAGCAGCCAAGTAGGGGGCGGGGAGACCCAGTACTTC.

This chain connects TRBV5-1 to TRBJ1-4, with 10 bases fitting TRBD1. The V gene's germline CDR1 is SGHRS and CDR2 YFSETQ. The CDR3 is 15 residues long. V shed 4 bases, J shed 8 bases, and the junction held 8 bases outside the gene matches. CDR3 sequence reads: CASSTTGTGEEKLFF. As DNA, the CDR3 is TGCGCCAGCAGCACAACCGGGACAGGGGAGGAAAAACTGTTTTTT.

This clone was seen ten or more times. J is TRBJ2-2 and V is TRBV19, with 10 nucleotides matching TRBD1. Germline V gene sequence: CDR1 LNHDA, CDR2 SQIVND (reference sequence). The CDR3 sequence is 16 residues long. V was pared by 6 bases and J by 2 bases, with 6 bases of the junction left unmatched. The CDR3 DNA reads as TGTGCCAGTAGCACAGACAGGGGGCGAAACACCGGGGAGCTGTTTTTT. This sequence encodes CASSTDRGRNTGELFF.

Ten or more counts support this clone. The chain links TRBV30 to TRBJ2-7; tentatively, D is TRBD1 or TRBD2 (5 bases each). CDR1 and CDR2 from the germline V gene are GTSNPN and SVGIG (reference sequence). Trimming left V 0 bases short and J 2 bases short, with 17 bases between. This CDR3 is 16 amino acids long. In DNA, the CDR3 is TGTGCCTGGAGTGTACTGAAGGGGCAGAGGGCCTACGAGCAGTACTTC. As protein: CAWSVLKGQRAYEQYF.

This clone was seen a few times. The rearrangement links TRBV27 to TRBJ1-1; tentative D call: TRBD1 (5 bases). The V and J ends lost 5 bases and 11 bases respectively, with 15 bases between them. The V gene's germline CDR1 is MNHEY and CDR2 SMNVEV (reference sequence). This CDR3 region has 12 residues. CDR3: CASSTAGDAAFF. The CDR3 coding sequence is TGTGCCAGCAGTACAGCGGGGGATGCGGCTTTCTTT.

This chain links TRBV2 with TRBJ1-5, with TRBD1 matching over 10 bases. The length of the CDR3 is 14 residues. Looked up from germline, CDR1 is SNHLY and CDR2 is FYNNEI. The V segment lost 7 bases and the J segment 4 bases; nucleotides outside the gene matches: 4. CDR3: CASTGTGENQPQHF. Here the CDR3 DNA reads TGTGCCAGCACCGGGACAGGGGAAAATCAGCCCCAGCATTTT. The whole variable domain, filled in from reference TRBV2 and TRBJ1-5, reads EPEVTQTPSHQVTQMGQEVILRCVPISNHLYFYWYRQILGQKVEFLVSFYNNEISEKSEIFDDQFSVERPDGSNFTLKIRSTKLEDSAMYFCASTGTGENQPQHFGDGTRLSIL.

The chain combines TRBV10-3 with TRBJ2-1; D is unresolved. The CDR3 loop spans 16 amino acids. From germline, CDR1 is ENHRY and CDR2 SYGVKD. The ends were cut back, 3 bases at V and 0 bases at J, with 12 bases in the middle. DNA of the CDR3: TGTGCCATCAGTGACGGGCAACGACGCTCCTACAATGAGCAGTTCTTC. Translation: CAISDGQRRSYNEQFF.